One and the same sample provided the 15 T cell receptor beta chains below, sequenced in a study of blood T cell repertoires in COVID-19. Libraries were prepared by immunoSEQ multiplex PCR; TCRdb keeps only in-frame clonotypes and omits some of them. The table includes about 280,000 clones, roughly 88% detected once. Sample: peripheral blood. Source of these receptors: a woman aged 25 to 39 with active or convalescent COVID-19.

The V call is TRBV10-2, the J call TRBJ2-3, with a tentative D call TRBD2 (6 bases). V was clipped by 0 bases and J by 0 bases, with 10 bases between them. Germline V gene lookup returns CDR1 WSHSY and CDR2 SAAADI. This CDR3 comprises 16 residues. As DNA, the CDR3 is TGCGCCAGCAGTGAGTCTAGCGGAATTAGCACAGATACGCAGTATTTT. Translating it yields CASSESSGISTDTQYF.

The chain links TRBV9 to TRBJ1-6; D is possibly TRBD1 (6 bases). Germline-derived CDR1 and CDR2 are SGDLS and YYNGEE. V dropped 3 bases and J dropped 7 bases, with 11 bases sitting between them. The CDR3 is made up of 14 amino acids. The CDR3 nucleotides are TGTGCCAGCAGCGCCCGGACAGAGAATTCACCCCTCCACTTT. It codes for CASSARTENSPLHF. Looking up the rest from reference TRBV9 and TRBJ1-6 gives the full variable domain: DSGVTQTPKHLITATGQRVTLRCSPRSGDLSVYWYQQSLDQGLQFLIQYYNGEERAKGNILERFSAQQFPDLHSELNLSSLELGDSALYFCASSARTENSPLHFGNGTRLTVT.

The chain uses TRBV4-1 and TRBJ1-5; D is possibly TRBD1 (5 bases). V dropped 3 bases and J dropped 7 bases, with 13 bases sitting between them. CDR1 MGHRA and CDR2 YSYEKL come from the germline V gene. The CDR3 is 14 amino acids. CDR3 sequence (DNA): TGCGCCAGCAGCCAGATGGGGGGAAGGCAGCCCCAGCATTTT. Translated: CASSQMGGRQPQHF.

This chain links TRBV7-9 with TRBJ2-5; 10 bases fit TRBD1. J lost 4 bases, V lost 3 bases, and 5 bases had no gene match. The CDR3 length is 15 residues. CDR1 SEHNR and CDR2 FQNEAQ come from the germline V gene (reference sequence). The CDR3 coding sequence is TGTGCCAGCAGCTTCCAGACAGGGGGCGGAGAGACCCAGTACTTC. Translating gives CASSFQTGGGETQYF.

The chain is built from TRBV5-1 and TRBJ2-7; 8 bases are a match to TRBD2. With 6 bases clipped from V and 3 bases from J, the junction kept 8 bases outside the gene matches. Germline loops: CDR1 SGHRS, CDR2 YFSETQ. The CDR3 is 14 amino acids. CDR3 sequence reads: CASTGGTRGYEQYF. The CDR3 region has the DNA TGCGCCAGCACCGGAGGGACTAGGGGCTACGAGCAGTACTTC.

The chain employs TRBV19 and TRBJ2-7; perhaps TRBD2 as D (5 bases). This CDR3 is built from 15 residues. Germline CDR1 is LNHDA and CDR2 is SQIVND (reference sequence). Trimming removed 5 bases at V and 0 bases at J, with 14 bases between. The CDR3 nucleotides are TGTGCCAGTAGTCCTAGAAGCGGACTCTCCTACGAGCAGTACTTC. The encoded protein is CASSPRSGLSYEQYF.

The V and J genes are TRBV27 and TRBJ1-2; tentatively, D is TRBD1 (5 bases). Germline loops: CDR1 MNHEY, CDR2 SMNVEV (reference sequence). Trimming left V 8 bases short and J 7 bases short, with 17 bases between. The CDR3 has 13 residues. This CDR3 reads CASARAGGGGYTF. As DNA, the CDR3 is TGTGCCAGCGCCCGAGCGGGGGGGGGTGGCTACACCTTC.

The genes are TRBV28 and TRBJ1-4; tentatively, D is TRBD1 (6 bases). This CDR3 spans 15 amino acids. Germline CDR1 reads MDHEN; CDR2 reads SYDVKM. The V and J ends lost 3 bases and 5 bases respectively, with 13 bases between them. The CDR3 DNA reads TGTGCCAGCAGTTTCCAGACAGGTTCGAATGAAAAACTGTTTTTT. Protein sequence: CASSFQTGSNEKLFF.

V gene TRBV7-2 combines with J gene TRBJ1-2; D is possibly TRBD1 (6 bases). CDR1 is SGHTA, CDR2 FQGNSA, per germline. This CDR3 spans 15 amino acids. Trimming pared 6 bases from V and 5 bases from J, leaving 19 bases between. In DNA, the CDR3 is TGTGCCAGCAGAATTAGAGAGGGGGAAGGGTATGGCTACACCTTC. This gives the protein CASRIREGEGYGYTF.

The chain links TRBV7-2 to TRBJ1-2; no reliable D call. V lost 3 bases to trimming and J lost 6 bases, with 11 bases between them. The germline V gene encodes CDR1 SGHTA and CDR2 FQGNSA. This CDR3 spans 13 amino acids. The CDR3 sequence is CASSLSGRDGYTF. For the CDR3, the DNA is TGTGCCAGCAGCTTGTCCGGGAGGGATGGCTACACCTTC.

The V and J genes are TRBV28 and TRBJ1-1; 10 bases are shared with TRBD1. The V gene's germline CDR1 is MDHEN and CDR2 SYDVKM. With V trimmed by 6 bases and J by 2 bases, 15 bases remained unmatched. The CDR3 spans 18 residues. In DNA, the CDR3 is TGTGCCAGCAGCTCTTATTTCGGGACAGGGGAGGACAACACTGAAGCTTTCTTT. Translating it yields CASSSYFGTGEDNTEAFF.

The rearrangement links TRBV27 to TRBJ2-1; TRBD1 matches 8 bases. The CDR3 length is 12 residues. Looked up from germline, CDR1 is MNHEY and CDR2 is SMNVEV (reference sequence). V trimming: 5 bases; J trimming: 13 bases; junction bases outside the gene matches: 7. For the CDR3, the DNA is TGTGCCAGCAGTGTAAGGACAGGGCGTCAGTTCTTC. Amino acid sequence: CASSVRTGRQFF.

In DNA, the CDR3 is TGTGCCACCAGTGATTCGGGACAGTTAGGTGAAAAACTGTTTTTT. Translation: CATSDSGQLGEKLFF. This chain joins TRBV24-1 and TRBJ1-4; the match to TRBD1 covers 7 bases. CDR1 and CDR2 (germline): KGHDR, SFDVKD. The CDR3 consists of 15 residues. Trimming cost V 2 bases and J 7 bases; bases outside gene matches: 6.

The chain couples TRBV7-3 to TRBJ2-5, with D maybe TRBD2 (5 bases). This CDR3 contains 13 residues. Germline CDR1 reads SGHTA; CDR2 reads FQGTGA. V gave up 5 bases and J gave up 2 bases, with 9 bases separating them. This CDR3 reads CASSRTRQETQYF. CDR3 nucleotides: TGTGCCAGCAGCCGAACTAGGCAAGAGACCCAGTACTTC. Full variable domain (rest looked up from reference TRBV7-3 and TRBJ2-5): GAGVSQTPSNKVTEKGKYVELRCDPISGHTALYWYRQSLGQGPEFLIYFQGTGAADDSGLPNDRFFAVRPEGSVSTLKIQRTERGDSAVYLCASSRTRQETQYFGPGTRLLVL.

This chain joins TRBV7-2 and TRBJ1-2; unclear D gene. Germline V gene data show CDR1 as SGHTA and CDR2 as FQGNSA. The CDR3 runs to 14 residues. V lost 5 bases and J lost 0, with 10 bases in between. CDR3: CASSNYPANYGYTF. In DNA, the CDR3 is TGTGCCAGCAGCAACTATCCAGCTAACTATGGCTACACCTTC.